Listed here is a single T cell receptor (beta chain). Antigen specificity is unknown. Synthesis of TCR beta cDNA was carried out from about 500 ng total RNA with a constant-region primer. ARM-PCR, slightly modified, supplied the TCR beta libraries through three nested multiplex PCR rounds. The two initial PCR rounds, roughly 9 cycles each, used TRBV1-TRBV30 forward and C-beta reverse primers. Each CDR3 protein is one row after TCRdb ran MiXCR on the multiplex PCR reads. Among about 66,000 distinct CDR3 sequences listed, around 69% were seen once. This entry comes from a study of tumor-infiltrating lymphocytes in primary liver carcinoma. Overall study findings and caveats: Between tumor regions, pairs overlapped more than tumor-adjacent and tumor-blood pairs did.

Between roughly 17 and 33 mg of unsorted bulk tissue served as the source from which RNA and DNA were co-extracted. Sampling of each tumor involved five separate regions. Germline V lookup: CDR1 SGHAT, CDR2 FQNNGV. This CDR3 comprises 15 residues. Sequenced: liver tumor tissue from sampling region 4. Documented subset: tumor region T4, right-lateral pole. This chain links TRBV11-2 with TRBJ2-7; possible D gene TRBD2, 5 bases. The origin of this receptor is a man aged 35 to 55 with primary liver carcinoma and hepatitis B virus infection. CDR3 amino acids: CTCSLESGISGVQYF. CDR3 bases: TGTACCTGCAGCTTAGAGTCCGGGATCTCTGGCGTGCAGTACTTC.